The TCR beta chain under discussion was sequenced for a study of early T cells in non-severe SARS-CoV-2 infection. This CDR3 comprises 14 residues. Trimming left V 2 bases short and J 1 base short, with 11 bases between. The germline CDR1 and CDR2 sequences are DFQATT and SNEGSKA (reference sequence). This clonotype appeared a few times. TCRdb reprocessed the 5' RACE reads via MiXCR and lists one record per CDR3 protein. The sample includes some 40,000 distinct CDR3 sequences, 6% to 7% of them seen just once. Sequenced material: whole blood, taken at baseline. This receptor was obtained from an adult who was a healthcare worker with PCR-confirmed SARS-CoV-2 infection or an uninfected control (not recorded which). The chain couples TRBV20-1 to TRBJ1-1; tentatively, D is TRBD1 (5 bases). CDR3 residues: CSARKPRENTEAFF. The CDR3 nucleotides read TGCAGTGCTAGAAAACCCAGGGAGAACACTGAAGCTTTCTTT.